Listed here are 25 T cell receptor beta chains from one sample, sequenced in a study of CD8 T cells in ankylosing spondylitis. Whole-study results and caveats: Within ankylosing spondylitis blood, a TCR beta motif made up of eight or nine highly homologous variants appeared to be characteristic.

TCRdb processed the 5' RACE reads anew with MiXCR; each CDR3 protein has one entry. The data contain about 540,000 distinct CDR3 sequences, roughly an eighth of them singletons. No antigen has been assigned to these receptors. Material for sequencing was blood, either unsorted or a sorted T cell fraction (not recorded which). These receptors were obtained from a male donor with ankylosing spondylitis.

The chain links TRBV7-2 to TRBJ2-7, with TRBD1 matching 8 bases. CDR1 and CDR2 (germline): SGHTA, FQGNSA. V was clipped by 3 bases and J by 4 bases; unmatched bases: 8. This CDR3 is 15 amino acids long. The CDR3 region has the DNA TGTGCCAGCAGCTTGGCGGGGACAGGAGTTTACGAGCAGTACGTC. This gives the protein CASSLAGTGVYEQYV.

V gene TRBV29-1 combines with J gene TRBJ2-5; possibly TRBD2 for D (6 bases). Trimming removed 5 bases from V and 4 bases from J, with 20 bases in between. The CDR3 has 15 residues. From germline, CDR1 is SQVTM and CDR2 ANQGSEA. The CDR3 DNA reads TGCAGCGTTCCCCCTTACGGGACTTTGGGAGAGACCCAGTACTTC. The encoded protein is CSVPPYGTLGETQYF. Supplemented by reference TRBV29-1 and TRBJ2-5, the full variable domain reads SAVISQKPSRDICQRGTSLTIQCQVDSQVTMMFWYRQQPGQSLTLIATANQGSEATYESGFVIDKFPISRPNLTFSTLTVSNMSPEDSSIYLCSVPPYGTLGETQYFGPGTRLLVL.

The CDR3 reads CASSSTRGVRGNTIYF. DNA for the CDR3: TGTGCCAGCAGTTCCACCAGGGGGGTGCGTGGAAACACCATATATTTT. V gene TRBV27 combines with J gene TRBJ1-3; the match to TRBD1 covers 7 bases. Germline CDR1 is MNHEY and CDR2 is SMNVEV (reference sequence). V shed 4 bases and J 3 bases; nucleotides not matched to a gene: 9. The length of the CDR3 is 16 residues.

Many counts were recorded for this clonotype. The rearrangement joins TRBV27 to TRBJ2-3; no clear D gene. The CDR3 is 11 residues long. The V end was cut by 3 bases, the J end by 5 bases, with 3 bases between. Per the germline V gene, CDR1 is MNHEY and CDR2 is SMNVEV (reference sequence). The CDR3, as DNA: TGTGCCAGCAGTTTTGTAGATACGCAGTATTTT. This gives the protein CASSFVDTQYF.

The chain employs TRBV6-5 and TRBJ2-3; tentatively, D is TRBD1 or TRBD2 (5 bases each). Germline CDR1 reads MNHEY; CDR2 reads SVGAGI. Trimming left V 0 bases short and J 8 bases short, with 12 bases between. The CDR3 is 14 amino acids. CDR3 sequence: CASSYSGTQGTQYF. The CDR3 DNA is TGTGCCAGCAGTTACTCGGGGACCCAGGGTACGCAGTATTTT.

Ten or more counts support this clonotype. The V call is TRBV9, the J call TRBJ2-3; TRBD2 might be the D (6 bases). From germline, CDR1 is SGDLS and CDR2 YYNGEE. The CDR3 consists of 15 residues. V dropped 7 bases and J dropped 5 bases, with 20 bases sitting between them. The CDR3 loop is CASGRSGLGGDTQYF. DNA for the CDR3: TGTGCCAGCGGCCGATCCGGACTCGGGGGAGATACGCAGTATTTT.

The rearrangement uses TRBV4-1 and TRBJ1-2; a possible D gene is TRBD1 (6 bases). Trimming removed 4 bases from V and 3 bases from J, with 15 bases in between. CDR1 is MGHRA, CDR2 YSYEKL, per germline. This CDR3 is built from 15 residues. CDR3 sequence: CASSPFQGSDYGYTF. The CDR3 nucleotides are TGCGCCAGCAGCCCGTTTCAGGGGTCGGACTATGGCTACACCTTC.

This clonotype was seen a few times. This chain connects TRBV20-1 to TRBJ2-1; the D is unclear. The CDR3 is 11 amino acids. Per germline, CDR1 DFQATT and CDR2 SNEGSKA (reference sequence). V was shortened by 0 bases and J by 9 bases, with 6 bases between the two germline ends. The CDR3 DNA sequence: TGCAGTGCTAGAGACGGTTTTGAGCAGTTCTTC. Protein: CSARDGFEQFF.

The rearrangement links TRBV4-1 to TRBJ1-2; TRBD1 matches at 7 bases. Unmatched junction bases numbered 8, after V lost 0 bases and J lost 4 bases. The CDR3 is 16 amino acids. CDR1 MGHRA and CDR2 YSYEKL come from the germline V gene. CDR3 in DNA: TGCGCCAGCAGCCAAGATTTAGGGACAGCGGCCTATGGCTACACCTTC. This encodes CASSQDLGTAAYGYTF.

A few counts support this clonotype. The chain combines TRBV2 with TRBJ1-2; D remains ambiguous. The CDR3 loop spans 13 amino acids. CDR1 is SNHLY, CDR2 FYNNEI, per germline. Trimming stripped 5 bases from V and 5 bases from J, with 12 bases between. The CDR3 DNA reads TGTGCCAGCAGTCGAGACATCACGTATGGCTACACCTTC. Translation gives CASSRDITYGYTF.

The sample holds a few counts of this clonotype. The genes are TRBV6-6 and TRBJ1-1, with unresolved D. CDR3 length: 13 residues. Looked up from germline, CDR1 is MNHNY and CDR2 is SVGAGI (reference sequence). Trimming took 6 bases from V and 5 from J, leaving 13 bases between them. CDR3 region: CASRPGSPTEAFF. Written as DNA, the CDR3 is TGTGCCAGCAGGCCCGGATCACCGACTGAAGCTTTCTTT.

In this sample, this clonotype turned up many times. The junction departs from germline at one end; a sequencing error may be responsible. J is TRBJ1-1 and V is TRBV5-1; D gene ambiguous. The CDR3 is 13 amino acids. Per the germline V gene, CDR1 is SGHRS and CDR2 is YFSETQ. The CDR3 DNA reads TGCGCCAGCAGCTTGGAAGGGAACTCTGAAGCTTTCTTT. Its protein is CASSLEGNSEAFF.

The chain recombines TRBV4-2 with TRBJ2-1, with TRBD2 matching 7 bases. The CDR3 is 17 amino acids. In germline, CDR1 is LGHNA, CDR2 YNFKEQ. V lost 0 bases to trimming and J lost 7 bases; unmatched junction nucleotides: 12. CDR3 region: CASSQDRGVGTKNEQFF. DNA of the CDR3: TGTGCCAGCAGCCAAGATCGGGGGGTTGGGACTAAAAATGAGCAGTTCTTC.

The chain links TRBV5-1 to TRBJ2-2; D perhaps matches TRBD1 (5 bases). Trimming cost V 4 bases and J 5 bases, with 18 bases left between them. The CDR3 runs to 16 residues. The germline CDR1 and CDR2 sequences are SGHRS and YFSETQ. For the CDR3, the DNA is TGCGCCAGCAGCCTGGACAACGTCTTCTCTACCGGGGAGCTGTTTTTT. Translated, it gives CASSLDNVFSTGELFF.

This clonotype was observed a few times. This chain uses TRBV12-3 or TRBV12-4 with TRBJ2-2; D gene ambiguous. V was cut by 3 bases and J by 2 bases, with 10 bases left in between. There are 15 residues in the CDR3. The CDR3 coding sequence is TGTGCCAGCAGTTTCAGAATGATTAACACCGGGGAGCTGTTTTTT. Translating it yields CASSFRMINTGELFF.

This sequence joins TRBV21-1 and TRBJ1-2; the table's TRBD1 call for D was not verified on the DNA. TRBV21-1 is a listed pseudogene. The CDR3 extends over 15 amino acids. The CDR3 region is CASSTDSPFNYGYTF. In DNA, the CDR3 is TGTGCCAGCAGCACTGACAGTCCTTTCAACTATGGCTACACCTTC.

This clonotype was seen only once. V and J are TRBV29-1 and TRBJ2-1; the match to TRBD2 covers 10 bases. The CDR3 has 14 residues. With V trimmed by 7 bases and J by 1 base, 4 bases remained unmatched. Per germline, CDR1 SQVTM and CDR2 ANQGSEA. CDR3 in amino acids: CSGLLAGSYNEQFF. CDR3 nucleotide sequence: TGCAGCGGTCTACTAGCGGGATCCTACAATGAGCAGTTCTTC.

The chain combines TRBV11-2 with TRBJ2-3; D uncertain. The CDR3 is 13 amino acids. Germline V lookup: CDR1 SGHAT, CDR2 FQNNGV. V was shortened by 1 base and J by 7 bases, with 9 bases between the two germline ends. In DNA, the CDR3 is TGTGCCAGCAGCTTAGGGATCACGAATACGCAGTATTTT. This sequence encodes CASSLGITNTQYF.

This clonotype came up a few times. V and J are TRBV7-8 and TRBJ2-3; TRBD2 matches 7 bases. Germline CDR1 and CDR2: SGHVS and FQNEAQ. The CDR3 length is 16 residues. With V trimmed by 2 bases and J by 4 bases, 9 bases remained unmatched. The CDR3 DNA sequence: TGTGCCAGCAGCTTATGGAGCGGGATAGGAGCAGATACGCAGTATTTT. Translation gives CASSLWSGIGADTQYF.

This clonotype has only a few counts. The chain is built from TRBV3-1 and TRBJ2-7; the D is unclear. Germline-derived CDR1 and CDR2 are LGHDT and YNNKEL (reference sequence). This CDR3 comprises 14 residues. V was cut by 2 bases and J by 0 bases, with 8 bases left in between. CDR3 sequence: CASSQMADSYEQYF. CDR3 nucleotide sequence: TGTGCCAGCAGCCAAATGGCTGACTCCTACGAGCAGTACTTC.

The gene calls are TRBV5-6 and TRBJ1-5, with D perhaps matching TRBD1 (5 bases). CDR3 size: 16 residues. Trimming stripped 0 bases from V and 11 bases from J, with 21 bases between. Germline V gene sequence: CDR1 SGHDT, CDR2 YYEEEE. The CDR3 region has the DNA TGTGCCAGCAGCTTGGGATGGGGACCGACGAGTTTGGCCCAGCATTTT. Residues: CASSLGWGPTSLAQHF.

This clonotype was seen more than once but under ten times. The rearrangement links TRBV29-1 to TRBJ2-5; tentatively, D is TRBD2 (5 bases). The V end lost 8 bases, the J end lost 3 bases, and 19 bases lay between the germline ends. Germline lookup yields CDR1 SQVTM and CDR2 ANQGSEA. CDR3 length: 14 amino acids. CDR3 DNA sequence: TGCAGCTCCTTACAGCTGCGGGCCGAAGAGACCCAGTACTTC. Residues: CSSLQLRAEETQYF.

Worth noting for this clonotype: A much larger clone sits a single nucleotide away, making a read error possible. The rearrangement uses TRBV21-1 and TRBJ1-3. TRBV21-1 is classified as a pseudogene. The CDR3 covers 16 residues. CDR3 amino acids: CASSKDQHRSGYTIYF. CDR3 nucleotides: TGTGCCAGCAGCAAAGACCAGCACCGCTCTGGATACACCATATATTTT.

The chain links TRBV11-1 to TRBJ2-1; tentatively, D is TRBD1 (5 bases). Germline V gene lookup returns CDR1 SGHAT and CDR2 FQDESV (reference sequence). This CDR3 has 18 amino acids. V lost 2 bases and J lost 0, with 17 bases in between. The CDR3 here is CASSLSNLWGRSYNEQFF. CDR3 coding DNA: TGTGCCAGCAGCTTAAGTAATCTTTGGGGCCGCTCCTACAATGAGCAGTTCTTC.

This clonotype has a handful of counts. The V and J genes are TRBV27 and TRBJ2-1; maybe TRBD1 (6 bases). Germline values: CDR1 MNHEY, CDR2 SMNVEV (reference sequence). The CDR3 sequence is 15 residues long. Trimming removed 6 bases at V and 4 bases at J, with 16 bases between. CDR3 nucleotide sequence: TGTGCCAGCAGAAATCCAAGGGGGAATTACAATGAGCAGTTCTTC. It translates to CASRNPRGNYNEQFF.